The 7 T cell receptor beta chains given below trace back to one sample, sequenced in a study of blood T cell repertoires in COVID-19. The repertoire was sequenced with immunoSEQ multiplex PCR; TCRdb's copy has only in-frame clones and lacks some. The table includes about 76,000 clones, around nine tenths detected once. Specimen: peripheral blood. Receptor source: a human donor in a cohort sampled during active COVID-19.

The CDR3 here is CASKGQGALKLFF. DNA for the CDR3: TGTGCCAGCAAAGGACAGGGAGCTTTAAAACTGTTTTTT. The chain joins TRBV27 to TRBJ1-4; TRBD1 matches at 8 bases. Germline-derived CDR1 and CDR2 are MNHEY and SMNVEV (reference sequence). This CDR3 comprises 13 residues. With 7 bases clipped from V and 10 bases from J, the junction kept 8 bases outside the gene matches.

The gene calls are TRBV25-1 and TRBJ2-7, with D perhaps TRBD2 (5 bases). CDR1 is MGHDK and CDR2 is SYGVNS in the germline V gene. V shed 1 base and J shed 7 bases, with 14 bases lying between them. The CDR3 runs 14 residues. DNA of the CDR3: TGTGCCAGCAGTGAATTGGACGGAAGGAGGGAGCAGTACTTC. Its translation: CASSELDGRREQYF.

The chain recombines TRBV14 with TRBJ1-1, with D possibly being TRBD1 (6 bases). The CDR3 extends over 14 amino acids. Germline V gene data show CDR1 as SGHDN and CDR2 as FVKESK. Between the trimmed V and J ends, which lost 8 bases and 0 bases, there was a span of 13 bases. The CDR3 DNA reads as TGTGCCAGCGGCAAGACAGGACTGAACACTGAAGCTTTCTTT. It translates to CASGKTGLNTEAFF. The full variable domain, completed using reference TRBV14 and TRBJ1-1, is EAGVTQFPSHSVIEKGQTVTLRCDPISGHDNLYWYRRVMGKEIKFLLHFVKESKQDESGMPNNRFLAERTGGTYSTLKVQPAELEDSGVYFCASGKTGLNTEAFFGQGTRLTVV.

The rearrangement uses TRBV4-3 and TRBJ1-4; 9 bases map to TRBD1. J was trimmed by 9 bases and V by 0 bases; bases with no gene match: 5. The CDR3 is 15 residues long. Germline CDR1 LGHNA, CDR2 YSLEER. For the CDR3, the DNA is TGCGCCAGCAGCCAAGAGGGGACAGGGTATCAAAAACTGTTTTTT. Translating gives CASSQEGTGYQKLFF.

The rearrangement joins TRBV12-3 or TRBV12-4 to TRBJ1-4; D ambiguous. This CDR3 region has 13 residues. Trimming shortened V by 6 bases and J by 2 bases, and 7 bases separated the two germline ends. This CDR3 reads CASRGKTNEKLFF. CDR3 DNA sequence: TGTGCCAGCAGGGGCAAGACTAATGAAAAACTGTTTTTT.

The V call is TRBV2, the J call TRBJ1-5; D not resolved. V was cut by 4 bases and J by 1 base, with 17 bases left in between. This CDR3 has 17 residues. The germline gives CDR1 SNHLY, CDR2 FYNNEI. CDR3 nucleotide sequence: TGTGCCAGCAGTGGGGTTCGGTTGAGGAGAAGCAATCAGCCCCAGCATTTT. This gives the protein CASSGVRLRRSNQPQHF.

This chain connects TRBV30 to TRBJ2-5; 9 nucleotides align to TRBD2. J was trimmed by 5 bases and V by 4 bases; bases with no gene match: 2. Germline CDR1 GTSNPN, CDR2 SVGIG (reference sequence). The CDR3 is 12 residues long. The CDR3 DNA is TGTGCCTGGACTAGCGGGGCGGAGACCCAGTACTTC. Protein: CAWTSGAETQYF.